This is a list of T cell receptor beta chains from one sample in a study of cytomegalovirus exposure and HLA in healthy donors. Here immunoSEQ multiplex PCR was the method, and the copy in TCRdb shows in-frame clones only, minus some. Counted here are about 98,000 clones, around three quarters occurring once; the ten biggest clones make up over 15%. Specimen: PBMCs. These receptors originate from a man in his 60s in good health and CMV-seropositive. CDR3s include the opening cysteine and the closing phenylalanine or tryptophan. Fields, in order: V gene, D gene, clone size, J gene, CDR3 DNA, CDR3 protein. D genes are given only for firm matches. Some rows have no size entry. The others give once, few or many, or a class for an expanded clone.

V: TRBV5-5; D: -; size: -; J: TRBJ2-5; DNA: TGTGCCAGCAGCTTTGGACAGTTCGTAGAGACCCAGTACTTC; CDR3: CASSFGQFVETQYF
V: TRBV6-5; D: -; size: -; J: TRBJ1-2; DNA: TGTGCCAGCAGTTACGGGAAGACAGGACCAAACTATGGCTACACCTTC; CDR3: CASSYGKTGPNYGYTF
V: TRBV18; D: -; size: -; J: TRBJ1-4; DNA: TGTGCCAGCTCGGGCACAGGGTGGGCTAATGAAAAACTGTTTTTT; CDR3: CASSGTGWANEKLFF
V: TRBV18; D: TRBD2; size: -; J: TRBJ2-1; DNA: TGTGCCAGCTCACCAAGACTAGCGGGGGAGTACAATGAGCAGTTCTTC; CDR3: CASSPRLAGEYNEQFF
V: TRBV19; D: -; size: -; J: TRBJ2-1; DNA: TGTGCCAGTAGTACCCTAACTAGCTACAATGAGCAGTTCTTC; CDR3: CASSTLTSYNEQFF
V: TRBV9; D: -; size: -; J: TRBJ2-1; DNA: TGTGCCAGCAGCGTAGGAGGTCGGTCGTCGGCGCCGAGGGATGAGCAGTTCTTC; CDR3: CASSVGGRSSAPRDEQFF
V: TRBV29-1; D: TRBD2; size: -; J: TRBJ2-5; DNA: TGCAGCGTTGCCCGGGGTAGCGGGGGGCCCTACCAAGAGACCCAGTACTTC; CDR3: CSVARGSGGPYQETQYF
V: TRBV6-5; D: TRBD1; size: -; J: TRBJ2-7; DNA: TGTGCCAGCTCGAGGACAGGGGCCTACGAGCAGTACTTC; CDR3: CASSRTGAYEQYF
V: TRBV7-6; D: -; size: -; J: TRBJ2-5; DNA: TGTGCCAGCAGCGCAGCTTTAATTGGGGGGGCCTTTGAAGAGACCCAGTACTTC; CDR3: CASSAALIGGAFEETQYF
V: TRBV5-1; D: TRBD1; size: -; J: TRBJ2-2; DNA: TGCGCCAGCAGCTTGGGCAGGGGGCAGGCCGGGGAGCTGTTTTTT; CDR3: CASSLGRGQAGELFF
V: TRBV19; D: -; size: -; J: TRBJ2-5; DNA: TGTGCCACCGCAGAAAGAGAGACCCAGTACTTC; CDR3: CATAERETQYF
V: TRBV19; D: TRBD1; size: once; J: TRBJ2-7; DNA: TGTGCCAGTAAGGACAGGGGAAGCTCCTACGAGCAGTACTTC; CDR3: CASKDRGSSYEQYF
V: TRBV11-2; D: -; size: -; J: TRBJ2-7; DNA: TGTGCCAGCAGCTTAGCCCCCGGCGACATCTACGAGCAGTACTTC; CDR3: CASSLAPGDIYEQYF
V: TRBV19; D: -; size: -; J: TRBJ2-5; DNA: TGTGCCAGTAGGCACGGGGTGGGGGAGACCCAGTACTTC; CDR3: CASRHGVGETQYF
V: TRBV27; D: -; size: -; J: TRBJ2-3; DNA: TGTGCCAGCAGTTTATGGTTTCAAGCCACAGATACGCAGTATTTT; CDR3: CASSLWFQATDTQYF
V: TRBV2; D: -; size: -; J: TRBJ2-7; DNA: TGTGCCAGCAGTGGGGCAGGGAATCTCTACGAGCAGTACTTC; CDR3: CASSGAGNLYEQYF
V: TRBV19; D: -; size: -; J: TRBJ1-4; DNA: TGTGCCAGTAGTACCGGCGGGGGGCTTGGTGAAAAACTGTTTTTT; CDR3: CASSTGGGLGEKLFF
V: TRBV5-8; D: -; size: once; J: TRBJ2-1; DNA: TGTGCCAGCAGCTTGGGCCAGGTCAACAATGAGCAGTTCTTC; CDR3: CASSLGQVNNEQFF
V: TRBV19; D: -; size: -; J: TRBJ2-1; DNA: TGTGCCAGTAGCGGGGTTCTTGAGCAGTTCTTC; CDR3: CASSGVLEQFF
V: TRBV4-1; D: TRBD2; size: -; J: TRBJ2-1; DNA: TGCGCCAGCAGCCTAGCGGGGGGTAGCTCCTACAATGAGCAGTTCTTC; CDR3: CASSLAGGSSYNEQFF
V: TRBV7-2; D: -; size: -; J: TRBJ1-5; DNA: TGTGCCAGCAGCCTCTCCTATCAGCCCCAGCATTTT; CDR3: CASSLSYQPQHF
V: TRBV7-9; D: -; size: -; J: TRBJ1-2; DNA: TGTGCCAGCAGCCCAGCGTTGCTAAACTATGGCTACACCTTC; CDR3: CASSPALLNYGYTF
V: TRBV27; D: -; size: -; J: TRBJ1-5; DNA: TGTGCCAGCAGCTTACCAGGGCAGCCCCAGCATTTT; CDR3: CASSLPGQPQHF
V: TRBV19; D: TRBD2; size: once; J: TRBJ2-1; DNA: TGTGCCAGTAGTAGCGGGACTAGCGGTCAGGGTGTCTACAATGAGCAGTTCTTC; CDR3: CASSSGTSGQGVYNEQFF
V: TRBV11-2; D: TRBD1; size: -; J: TRBJ2-1; DNA: TGTGCTGAACTTAACGGACAGGGATACAATGAGCAGTTCTTC; CDR3: CAELNGQGYNEQFF
V: TRBV5-6; D: -; size: -; J: TRBJ2-2; DNA: TGTGCCAGCAGCTCCCACGGGACACGATGGCCCAGTTTTTCCGGGGAGCTGTTTTTT; CDR3: CASSSHGTRWPSFSGELFF
V: TRBV5-1; D: -; size: few; J: TRBJ1-4; DNA: TGCGCCAGCAGCTTGGGGGACACGGGGAATGAAAAACTGTTTTTT; CDR3: CASSLGDTGNEKLFF
V: TRBV19; D: TRBD2; size: -; J: TRBJ2-5; DNA: TGTGCCAGTAGTCGGACTAGCGGGGGGGTGGAGACCCAGTACTTC; CDR3: CASSRTSGGVETQYF
V: TRBV19; D: TRBD1; size: -; J: TRBJ2-7; DNA: TGTGCCAGTAGTAAGGGGACAGGGGGCTCCTACGAGCAGTACTTC; CDR3: CASSKGTGGSYEQYF
V: TRBV4-1; D: TRBD2; size: few; J: TRBJ2-5; DNA: TGCGCCAGCAGCCAACCGTCGGGTAGCGGGGGGGCCCGGGAGACCCAGTACTTC; CDR3: CASSQPSGSGGARETQYF
V: TRBV6-5; D: -; size: -; J: TRBJ2-2; DNA: TGTGCCAGCAAGGAGGGGTACTCCACCGGGGAGCTGTTTTTT; CDR3: CASKEGYSTGELFF
V: TRBV6-1; D: -; size: -; J: TRBJ2-1; DNA: TGTGCCAGCAGTGAAACCGGGTACAATGAGCAGTTCTTC; CDR3: CASSETGYNEQFF
V: TRBV28; D: -; size: -; J: TRBJ2-7; DNA: TGTGCCAGCAGTTTTCGAGCGCTCGAGCAGTACTTC; CDR3: CASSFRALEQYF
V: TRBV19; D: TRBD1; size: -; J: TRBJ2-3; DNA: TGTGCCAGTAGTAGGGACAGGATCACAGATACGCAGTATTTT; CDR3: CASSRDRITDTQYF
V: TRBV12-5; D: -; size: -; J: TRBJ2-1; DNA: TGTGCTAGTGCCGCAGGATTGGGTTTGACCGACTCCTACAATGAGCAGTTCTTC; CDR3: CASAAGLGLTDSYNEQFF
V: TRBV4-1; D: -; size: -; J: TRBJ1-1; DNA: TGCGCCAGCAGCCAAGATGTGGGGGCACTACGCGCTGAAGCTTTCTTT; CDR3: CASSQDVGALRAEAFF
V: TRBV7-8; D: TRBD2; size: -; J: TRBJ2-2; DNA: TGTGCCAGCAGATTAATGGAGGGAGGGGTTCGCACCGGGGAGCTGTTTTTT; CDR3: CASRLMEGGVRTGELFF
V: TRBV15; D: TRBD1; size: -; J: TRBJ2-3; DNA: TGTGCCACCAACGTGGACAGGGGGACAGATACGCAGTATTTT; CDR3: CATNVDRGTDTQYF
V: TRBV19; D: TRBD1; size: -; J: TRBJ1-5; DNA: TGTGCCAGTAGCACCACAGGGGGGGGCAATCAGCCCCAGCATTTT; CDR3: CASSTTGGGNQPQHF
V: TRBV6-5; D: -; size: -; J: TRBJ2-7; DNA: TGTGCCAGCAGTTCGCCCGGGAACTCCTACGAGCAGTACTTC; CDR3: CASSSPGNSYEQYF
V: TRBV9; D: -; size: -; J: TRBJ2-3; DNA: TGTGCCAGCAGCGCCCACGGGGTCTCAGATACGCAGTATTTT; CDR3: CASSAHGVSDTQYF
V: TRBV7-2; D: -; size: once; J: TRBJ2-7; DNA: TGTGCCAGCAGCTTAGTGGCGGGAAGCGAGCAGTACTTC; CDR3: CASSLVAGSEQYF
V: TRBV4-2; D: TRBD2; size: -; J: TRBJ2-3; DNA: TGTGCCAGCAGCCAAGATGGGGTGACACTAGCGGGGGTGATAAGCACAGATACGCAGTATTTT; CDR3: CASSQDGVTLAGVISTDTQYF
V: TRBV5-1; D: TRBD1; size: few; J: TRBJ1-1; DNA: TGCGCCAGCAGCCCTAACTCAGGGGGCCGGGCTTTCTTT; CDR3: CASSPNSGGRAFF
V: TRBV6-5; D: -; size: -; J: TRBJ1-4; DNA: TGTGCCAGCAGTTACGGGAGGGATACGAAGGAAAAACTGTTTTTT; CDR3: CASSYGRDTKEKLFF
V: TRBV5-1; D: -; size: -; J: TRBJ2-5; DNA: TGCGCCAGCAGATCCGGGACAACCCAAGAGACCCAGTACTTC; CDR3: CASRSGTTQETQYF
V: TRBV19; D: TRBD1; size: -; J: TRBJ1-3; DNA: TGTGCCAGTGCTCAGACAGGGGGAATTACTGGAAACACCATATATTTT; CDR3: CASAQTGGITGNTIYF
V: TRBV2; D: TRBD1; size: -; J: TRBJ2-7; DNA: TGTGCCAGCAGTGACGGGACAGGGGGCGTTACCTACGAGCAGTACTTC; CDR3: CASSDGTGGVTYEQYF
V: TRBV4-1; D: TRBD2; size: -; J: TRBJ2-1; DNA: TGCGCCAGCAGCCATGCGGGGGGATACAATGAGCAGTTCTTC; CDR3: CASSHAGGYNEQFF
V: TRBV18; D: -; size: -; J: TRBJ2-7; DNA: TGTGCCAGCTCACCAGGCGGCGGCCCCTACGAGCAGTACTTC; CDR3: CASSPGGGPYEQYF
V: TRBV19; D: TRBD1; size: -; J: TRBJ1-1; DNA: TGTGCCAGTAGCATCCGGGACAGGGGGGGCACTGAAGCTTTCTTT; CDR3: CASSIRDRGGTEAFF
V: TRBV28; D: -; size: -; J: TRBJ2-3; DNA: TGTGCCAGCAGTATTGGGACTGGCACAGATACGCAGTATTTT; CDR3: CASSIGTGTDTQYF
V: TRBV7-3; D: TRBD2; size: once; J: TRBJ2-6; DNA: TGTGCCAGCAGCCCGGTAGGGGCGGGGGGAGGGGCCAACGTCCTGACTTTC; CDR3: CASSPVGAGGGANVLTF
V: TRBV11-2; D: TRBD1; size: -; J: TRBJ2-3; DNA: TGTGCCAGCAGCATAAGAGGGACAGGGGTTCCCGATACGCAGTATTTT; CDR3: CASSIRGTGVPDTQYF